The T cell receptor (beta chain) described here comes from a study of cytomegalovirus exposure and HLA in healthy donors. With V trimmed by 3 bases and J by 8 bases, 3 bases remained unmatched. Germline V gene data show CDR1 as SNHLY and CDR2 as FYNNEI. This CDR3 spans 12 amino acids. PCR amplification relied on 60 Vbeta primers (plus 13 Jbeta primers). This table comes from immunoSEQ multiplex PCR, and its TCRdb copy is limited to in-frame clones, with some not included. Among roughly 150,000 clones listed, approximately 83% were seen once. The source is a boy aged 2-9 years in good health and CMV-seronegative. The chain joins TRBV2 to TRBJ1-2, with 7 positions matching TRBD1. Sequenced sample: PBMCs. CDR3 protein: CASSERGQGYTF. The CDR3 bases are TGTGCCAGCAGTGAGAGGGGACAGGGCTACACCTTC.